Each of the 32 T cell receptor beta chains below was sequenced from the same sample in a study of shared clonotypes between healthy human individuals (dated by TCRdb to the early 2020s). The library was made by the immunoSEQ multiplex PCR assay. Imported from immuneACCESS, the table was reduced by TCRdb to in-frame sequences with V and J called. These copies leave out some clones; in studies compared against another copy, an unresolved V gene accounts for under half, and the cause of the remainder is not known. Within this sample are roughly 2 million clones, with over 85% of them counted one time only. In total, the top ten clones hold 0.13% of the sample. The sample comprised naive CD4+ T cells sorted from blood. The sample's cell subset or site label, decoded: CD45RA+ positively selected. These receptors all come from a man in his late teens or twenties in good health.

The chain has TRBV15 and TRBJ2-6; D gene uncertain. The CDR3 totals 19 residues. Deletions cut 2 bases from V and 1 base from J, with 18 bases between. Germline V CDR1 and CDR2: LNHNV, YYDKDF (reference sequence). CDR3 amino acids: CATSRKRTAILSGANVLTF. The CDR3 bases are TGTGCCACCAGCAGAAAAAGGACGGCGATACTATCTGGGGCCAACGTCCTGACTTTC.

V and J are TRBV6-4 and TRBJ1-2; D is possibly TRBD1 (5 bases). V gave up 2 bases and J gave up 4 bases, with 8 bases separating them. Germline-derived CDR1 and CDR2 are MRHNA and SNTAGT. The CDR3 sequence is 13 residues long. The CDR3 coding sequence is TGTGCCAGCAGTGACGGGACCCCCTATGGCTACACCTTC. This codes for CASSDGTPYGYTF.

The CDR3 nucleotides are TGTGCCAGCAGCTCCCCCACGGCCTCTGGAAACACCATATATTTT. Its translation is CASSSPTASGNTIYF. The rearrangement links TRBV5-4 to TRBJ1-3, with D hard to call. The length of the CDR3 is 15 residues. Germline V gene sequence: CDR1 SGHNT, CDR2 YYREEE (reference sequence). V shed 3 bases and J shed 0 bases, with 10 bases lying between them.

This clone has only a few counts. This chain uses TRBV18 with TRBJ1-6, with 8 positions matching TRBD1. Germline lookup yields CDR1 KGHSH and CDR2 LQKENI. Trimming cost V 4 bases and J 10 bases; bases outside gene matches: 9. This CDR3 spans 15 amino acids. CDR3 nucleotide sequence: TGTGCCAGCTCACTGACAGGGGATCTAGGGTCACCCCTCCACTTT. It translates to CASSLTGDLGSPLHF.

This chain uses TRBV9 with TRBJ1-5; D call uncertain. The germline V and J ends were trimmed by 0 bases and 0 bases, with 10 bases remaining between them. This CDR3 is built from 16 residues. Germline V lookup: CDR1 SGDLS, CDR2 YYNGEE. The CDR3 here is CASSVGGTDSNQPQHF. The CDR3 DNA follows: TGTGCCAGCAGCGTAGGGGGAACAGATAGCAATCAGCCCCAGCATTTT.

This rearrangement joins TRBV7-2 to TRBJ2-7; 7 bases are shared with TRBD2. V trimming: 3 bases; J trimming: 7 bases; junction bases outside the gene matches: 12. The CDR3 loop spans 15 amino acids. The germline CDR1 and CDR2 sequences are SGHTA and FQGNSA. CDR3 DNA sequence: TGTGCCAGCAGCTTTGAGGTGGGAGGGCCGATGGAGCAGTACTTC. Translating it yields CASSFEVGGPMEQYF.

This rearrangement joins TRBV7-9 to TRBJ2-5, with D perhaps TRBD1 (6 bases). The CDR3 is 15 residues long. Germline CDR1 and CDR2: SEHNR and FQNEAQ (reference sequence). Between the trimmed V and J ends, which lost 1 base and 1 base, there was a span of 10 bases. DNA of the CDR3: TGTGCCAGCAGCTTAGGGGCAGGGGCCCAAGAGACCCAGTACTTC. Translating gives CASSLGAGAQETQYF. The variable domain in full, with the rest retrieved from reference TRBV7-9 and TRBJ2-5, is DTGVSQNPRHKITKRGQNVTFRCDPISEHNRLYWYRQTLGQGPEFLTYFQNEAQLEKSRLLSDRFSAERPKGSFSTLEIQRTEQGDSAMYLCASSLGAGAQETQYFGPGTRLLVL.

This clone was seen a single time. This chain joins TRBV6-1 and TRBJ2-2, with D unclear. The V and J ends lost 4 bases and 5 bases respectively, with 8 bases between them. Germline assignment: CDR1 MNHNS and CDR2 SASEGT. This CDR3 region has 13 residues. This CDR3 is CASSVLQTGELFF. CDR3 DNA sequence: TGTGCCAGCAGTGTCCTACAAACCGGGGAGCTGTTTTTT.

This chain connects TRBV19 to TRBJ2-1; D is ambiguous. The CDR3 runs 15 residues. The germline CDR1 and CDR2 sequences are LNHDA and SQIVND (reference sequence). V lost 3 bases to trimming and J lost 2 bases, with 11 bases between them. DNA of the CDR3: TGTGCCAGTAGTATTGATACCCGGGCCTACAATGAGCAGTTCTTC. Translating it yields CASSIDTRAYNEQFF.

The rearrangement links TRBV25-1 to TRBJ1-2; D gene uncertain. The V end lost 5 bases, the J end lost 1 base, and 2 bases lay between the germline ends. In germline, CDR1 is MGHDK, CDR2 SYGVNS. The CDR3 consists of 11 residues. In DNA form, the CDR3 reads TGTGCCAGCAGTTTTAACTATGGCTACACCTTC. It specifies CASSFNYGYTF.

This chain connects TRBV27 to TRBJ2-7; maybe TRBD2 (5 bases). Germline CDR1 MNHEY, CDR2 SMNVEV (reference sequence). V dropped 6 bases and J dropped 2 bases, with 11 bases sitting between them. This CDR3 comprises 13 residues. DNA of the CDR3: TGTGCCAGCAGCCTCCGGGATGCCTACGAGCAGTACTTC. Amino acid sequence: CASSLRDAYEQYF.

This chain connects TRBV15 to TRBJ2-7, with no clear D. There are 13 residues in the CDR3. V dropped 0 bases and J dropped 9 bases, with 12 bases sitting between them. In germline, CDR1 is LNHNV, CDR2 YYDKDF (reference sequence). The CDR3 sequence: CATSRDPQDGQYF. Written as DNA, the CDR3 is TGTGCCACCAGCAGAGATCCCCAGGACGGGCAGTACTTC.

The CDR3 loop reads CASSVEGRGSYNEQFF. CDR3 nucleotide sequence: TGTGCCAGCAGCGTAGAGGGTCGCGGGAGCTACAATGAGCAGTTCTTC. The rearrangement joins TRBV9 to TRBJ2-1; 7 positions agree with TRBD2. Trimming removed 0 bases from V and 3 bases from J; junction bases left unmatched: 6. CDR1 SGDLS and CDR2 YYNGEE come from the germline V gene. The CDR3 is 16 residues long.

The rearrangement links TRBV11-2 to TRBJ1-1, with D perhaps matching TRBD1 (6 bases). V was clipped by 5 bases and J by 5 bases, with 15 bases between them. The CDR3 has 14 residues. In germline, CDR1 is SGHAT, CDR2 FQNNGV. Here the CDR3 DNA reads TGTGCCAGCAGCCGAGTCCTGAGGGGGACTGAAGCTTTCTTT. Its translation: CASSRVLRGTEAFF.

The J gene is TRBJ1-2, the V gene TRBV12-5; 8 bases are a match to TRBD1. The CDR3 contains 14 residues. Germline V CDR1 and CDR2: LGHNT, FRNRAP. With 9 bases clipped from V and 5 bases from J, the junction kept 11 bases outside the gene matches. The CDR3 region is CASAPPGTGYGYTF. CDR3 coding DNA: TGTGCTAGCGCACCCCCGGGGACAGGTTATGGCTACACCTTC.

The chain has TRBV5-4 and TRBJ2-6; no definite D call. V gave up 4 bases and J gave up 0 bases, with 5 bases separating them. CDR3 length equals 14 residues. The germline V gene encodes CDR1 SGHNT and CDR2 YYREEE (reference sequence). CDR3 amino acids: CASSPASGANVLTF. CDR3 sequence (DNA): TGTGCCAGCAGCCCAGCCTCTGGGGCCAACGTCCTGACTTTC.

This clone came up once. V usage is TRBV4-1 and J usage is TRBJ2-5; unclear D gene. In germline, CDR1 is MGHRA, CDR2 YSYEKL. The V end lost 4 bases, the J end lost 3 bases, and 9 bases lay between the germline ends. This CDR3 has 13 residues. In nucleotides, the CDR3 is TGCGCCAGCAGCCGAAATTCAGAAGAGACCCAGTACTTC. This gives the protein CASSRNSEETQYF.

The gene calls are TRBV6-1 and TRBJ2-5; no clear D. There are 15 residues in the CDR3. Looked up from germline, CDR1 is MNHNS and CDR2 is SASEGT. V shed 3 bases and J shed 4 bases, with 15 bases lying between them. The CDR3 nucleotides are TGTGCCAGCAGTGACCCCATTGTGGGCACAGAGACCCAGTACTTC. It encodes CASSDPIVGTETQYF.

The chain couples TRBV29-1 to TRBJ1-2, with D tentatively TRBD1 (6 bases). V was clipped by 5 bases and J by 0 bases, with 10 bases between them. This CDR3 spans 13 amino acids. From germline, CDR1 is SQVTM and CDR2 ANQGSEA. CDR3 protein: CSVTQGTNYGYTF. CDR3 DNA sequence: TGCAGCGTTACGCAGGGGACTAACTATGGCTACACCTTC.

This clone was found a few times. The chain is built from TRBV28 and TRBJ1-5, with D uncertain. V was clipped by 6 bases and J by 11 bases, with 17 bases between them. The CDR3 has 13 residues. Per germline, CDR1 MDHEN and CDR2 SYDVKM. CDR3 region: CASSPKRPWSQHF. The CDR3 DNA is TGTGCCAGCAGCCCTAAACGCCCATGGTCCCAGCATTTT.

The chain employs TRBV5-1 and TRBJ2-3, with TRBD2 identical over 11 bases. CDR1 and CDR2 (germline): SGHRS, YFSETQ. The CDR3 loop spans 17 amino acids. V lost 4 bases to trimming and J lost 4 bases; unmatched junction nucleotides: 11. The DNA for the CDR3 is TGCGCCAGCAGCCCCCTAGGTAGCGGGAGGGCACCAGATACGCAGTATTTT. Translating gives CASSPLGSGRAPDTQYF. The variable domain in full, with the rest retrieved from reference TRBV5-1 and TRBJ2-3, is KAGVTQTPRYLIKTRGQQVTLSCSPISGHRSVSWYQQTPGQGLQFLFEYFSETQRNKGNFPGRFSGRQFSNSRSEMNVSTLELGDSALYLCASSPLGSGRAPDTQYFGPGTRLTVL.

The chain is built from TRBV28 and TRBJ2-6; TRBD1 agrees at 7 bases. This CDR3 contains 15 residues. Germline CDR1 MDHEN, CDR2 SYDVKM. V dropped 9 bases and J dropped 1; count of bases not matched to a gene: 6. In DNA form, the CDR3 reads TGTGCCAGTGGGGACAGTCTTTCTGGGGCCAACGTCCTGACTTTC. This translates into CASGDSLSGANVLTF.

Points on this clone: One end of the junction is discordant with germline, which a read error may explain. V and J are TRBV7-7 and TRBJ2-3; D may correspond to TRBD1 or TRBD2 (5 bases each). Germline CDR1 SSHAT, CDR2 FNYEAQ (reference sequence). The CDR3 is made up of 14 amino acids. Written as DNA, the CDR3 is TGTGCTAGCAGCCCGGGGACCGGTCCAGATACGCAGTATTTT. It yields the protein CASSPGTGPDTQYF.

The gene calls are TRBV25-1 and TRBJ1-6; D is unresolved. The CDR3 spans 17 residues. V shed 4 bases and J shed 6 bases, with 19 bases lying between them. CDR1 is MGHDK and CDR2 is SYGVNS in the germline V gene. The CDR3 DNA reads TGTGCCAGCAGTGGGGCAGGAGGGTTAGTTGGTAATTCACCCCTCCACTTT. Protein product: CASSGAGGLVGNSPLHF. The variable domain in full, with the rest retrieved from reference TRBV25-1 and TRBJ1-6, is EADIYQTPRYLVIGTGKKITLECSQTMGHDKMYWYQQDPGMELHLIHYSYGVNSTEKGDLSSESTVSRIRTEHFPLTLESARPSHTSQYLCASSGAGGLVGNSPLHFGNGTRLTVT.

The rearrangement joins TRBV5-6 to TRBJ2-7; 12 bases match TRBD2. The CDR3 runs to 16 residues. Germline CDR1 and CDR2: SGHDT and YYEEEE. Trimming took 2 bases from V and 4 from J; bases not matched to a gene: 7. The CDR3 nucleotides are TGTGCCAGCAGCTTACTAGCGGGAGGAGGAGGTTACGAGCAGTACTTC. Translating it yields CASSLLAGGGGYEQYF.

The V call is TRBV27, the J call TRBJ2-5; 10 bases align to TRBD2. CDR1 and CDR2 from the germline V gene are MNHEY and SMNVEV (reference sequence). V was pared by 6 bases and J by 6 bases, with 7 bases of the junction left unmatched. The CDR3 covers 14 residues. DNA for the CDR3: TGTGCCAGCAGCCCGGGACTAGCGTGGAAGACCCAGTACTTC. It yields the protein CASSPGLAWKTQYF.

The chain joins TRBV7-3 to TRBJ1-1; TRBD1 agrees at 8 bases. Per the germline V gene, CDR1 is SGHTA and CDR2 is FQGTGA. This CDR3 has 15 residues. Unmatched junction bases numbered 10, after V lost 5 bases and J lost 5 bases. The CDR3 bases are TGTGCCAGCAGCCCCCAAGGGACAGGCAGGACTGAAGCTTTCTTT. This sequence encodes CASSPQGTGRTEAFF.

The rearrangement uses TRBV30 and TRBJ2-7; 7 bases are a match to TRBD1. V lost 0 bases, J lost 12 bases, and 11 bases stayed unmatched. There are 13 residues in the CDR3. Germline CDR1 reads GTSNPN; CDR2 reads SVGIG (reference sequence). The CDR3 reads CAWSVAPDREGYF. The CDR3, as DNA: TGTGCCTGGAGTGTAGCCCCCGACAGGGAAGGGTACTTC.

In DNA form, the CDR3 reads TGTGCCAGCAGTCCCGGACAGGCGGCATCCAATGAGCAGTTCTTC. As protein: CASSPGQAASNEQFF. The V and J genes are TRBV6-4 and TRBJ2-1; 7 bases match TRBD1. V dropped 5 bases and J dropped 6; count of bases not matched to a gene: 10. Per germline, CDR1 MRHNA and CDR2 SNTAGT. This CDR3 has 15 amino acids.

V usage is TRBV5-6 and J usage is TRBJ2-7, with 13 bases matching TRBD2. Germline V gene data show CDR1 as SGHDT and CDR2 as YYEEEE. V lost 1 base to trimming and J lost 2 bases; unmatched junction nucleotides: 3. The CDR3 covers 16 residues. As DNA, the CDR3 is TGTGCCAGCAGCTTGTGGGGACTAGCGGGGACCTACGAGCAGTACTTC. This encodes CASSLWGLAGTYEQYF.

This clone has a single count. CDR3 DNA: TGTGCCAGCAGTTCCCCGGGGGGGCGGACTGAAGCTTTCTTT. It translates to CASSSPGGRTEAFF. The chain recombines TRBV27 with TRBJ1-1; tentative D call: TRBD1 (6 bases). The CDR3 is 14 residues long. Looked up from germline, CDR1 is MNHEY and CDR2 is SMNVEV (reference sequence). Trimming took 4 bases from V and 5 from J, leaving 14 bases between them.

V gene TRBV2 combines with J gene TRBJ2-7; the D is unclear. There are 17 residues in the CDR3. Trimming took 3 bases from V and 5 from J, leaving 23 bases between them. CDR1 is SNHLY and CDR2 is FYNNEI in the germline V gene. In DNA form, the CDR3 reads TGTGCCAGCAGTGATTTGGGTTTTTGGGGTCTGGTCCACGAGCAGTACTTC. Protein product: CASSDLGFWGLVHEQYF.